These 21 T cell receptor beta chains share one sample of origin, sequenced in a study of radiotherapy plus CTLA-4 blockade in lung cancer. Only in-frame clones appear in the TCRdb table, and some are missing; sequencing was by immunoSEQ multiplex PCR. This sample yields roughly 59,000 clones, of which about 72% are seen a single time; about 8.3% belongs to the top ten. The sequencing here drew on peripheral blood, taken from a patient treated with radiotherapy plus ipilimumab. The receptors were gathered from a human donor with non-small cell lung cancer whose response to radiotherapy plus ipilimumab could not be evaluated.

This sequence joins TRBV28 and TRBJ2-6, with D unclear. The CDR3 runs to 16 residues. Germline values: CDR1 MDHEN, CDR2 SYDVKM. Between the trimmed V and J ends, which lost 4 bases and 0 bases, there was a span of 10 bases. In DNA, the CDR3 is TGTGCCAGCAGTTCAATAACAGTCTCTGGGGCCAACGTCCTGACTTTC. Translating gives CASSSITVSGANVLTF.

The CDR3 sequence is CASSSLRTGFDFF. In nucleotides, the CDR3 is TGTGCCAGCAGCTCACTGCGGACAGGGTTTGATTTCTTT. V usage is TRBV5-6 and J usage is TRBJ1-1; 8 bases fit TRBD1. This CDR3 is built from 13 residues. Germline CDR1 is SGHDT and CDR2 is YYEEEE. V dropped 3 bases and J dropped 13; count of bases not matched to a gene: 11.

This chain links TRBV5-1 with TRBJ2-3; the match to TRBD2 covers 8 bases. Germline values: CDR1 SGHRS, CDR2 YFSETQ. The CDR3 contains 16 residues. V lost 0 bases to trimming and J lost 3 bases; unmatched junction nucleotides: 6. CDR3 DNA: TGCGCCAGCAGCTTGGTTCCAGCGGGGGTGACAGATACGCAGTATTTT. This codes for CASSLVPAGVTDTQYF.

J is TRBJ1-2 and V is TRBV30; TRBD1 might be the D (5 bases). Trimming took off 4 bases at V and 8 bases at J, with 11 bases between the two ends. Germline V gene lookup returns CDR1 GTSNPN and CDR2 SVGIG (reference sequence). CDR3 length: 11 residues. The CDR3 region has the DNA TGTGCCTGGACGCAGGGCTGGGGCTACACCTTC. Its protein product is CAWTQGWGYTF.

This clone is termed medium-sized. V and J are TRBV2 and TRBJ1-4, with D maybe TRBD1 (6 bases). CDR3 size: 14 residues. Trimming took off 7 bases at V and 5 bases at J, with 14 bases between the two ends. Germline CDR1 SNHLY, CDR2 FYNNEI. CDR3 nucleotide sequence: TGTGCCAGCAACGTCGGGGGGCGAAATGAAAAACTGTTTTTT. Protein: CASNVGGRNEKLFF. The whole variable domain, remainder taken from reference TRBV2 and TRBJ1-4, is EPEVTQTPSHQVTQMGQEVILRCVPISNHLYFYWYRQILGQKVEFLVSFYNNEISEKSEIFDDQFSVERPDGSNFTLKIRSTKLEDSAMYFCASNVGGRNEKLFFGSGTQLSVL.

This clone was detected once. The V and J genes are TRBV13 and TRBJ1-1; D is uncertain. V was shortened by 0 bases and J by 5 bases, with 13 bases between the two germline ends. The germline CDR1 and CDR2 sequences are PRHDT and FYEKMQ (reference sequence). This CDR3 comprises 15 residues. CDR3 loop: CASSLGGEGKTEAFF. As DNA, the CDR3 is TGTGCCAGCAGCTTAGGCGGGGAGGGTAAAACTGAAGCTTTCTTT. Based on the CDR3 plus reference TRBV13 and TRBJ1-1, the full variable domain is AAGVIQSPRHLIKEKRETATLKCYPIPRHDTVYWYQQGPGQDPQFLISFYEKMQSDKGSIPDRFSAQQFSDYHSELNMSSLELGDSALYFCASSLGGEGKTEAFFGQGTRLTVV.

V gene TRBV5-3 combines with J gene TRBJ1-2; no clear D gene. TRBV5-3 has ORF status, its function being uncertain. V dropped 3 bases and J dropped 3 bases, with 15 bases sitting between them. The length of the CDR3 is 15 residues. This CDR3 reads CARSYPQTDYYGYTF. The CDR3 DNA reads as TGTGCCAGAAGCTATCCCCAGACGGACTACTATGGCTACACCTTC.

This chain connects TRBV11-3 to TRBJ2-5; D is perhaps TRBD2 (6 bases). Deletions cut 1 base from V and 4 bases from J, with 19 bases between. Germline loops: CDR1 SGHNT, CDR2 YENEEA. The CDR3 loop spans 17 amino acids. CDR3 sequence reads: CASSLGVAVGVAETQYF. The CDR3 coding sequence is TGTGCCAGCAGCTTAGGGGTAGCGGTGGGGGTGGCAGAGACCCAGTACTTC.

This rearrangement joins TRBV5-1 to TRBJ2-7; 10 positions match TRBD1. With V trimmed by 4 bases and J by 5 bases, 9 bases remained unmatched. The CDR3 sequence is 15 residues long. CDR1 SGHRS and CDR2 YFSETQ come from the germline V gene. The CDR3 nucleotides are TGCGCCAGCAGCGGCGGGACAGGGGCCCCGAACGAGCAGTACTTC. Translation: CASSGGTGAPNEQYF.

Comments on this clone: The sample holds other DNA sequences that translate to the same CDR3. The V call is TRBV5-1, the J call TRBJ2-3; tentative D call: TRBD2 (7 bases). CDR1 SGHRS and CDR2 YFSETQ come from the germline V gene. V lost 0 bases and J lost 0, with 11 bases in between. This CDR3 has 16 residues. This chain's CDR3 is CASSLGGGRSTDTQYF. CDR3 DNA sequence: TGCGCCAGCAGCTTGGGGGGGGGCAGGAGCACAGATACGCAGTATTTT.

Here the CDR3 DNA reads TGTGCCAGCAGTTTTGGACAGCCTAGCAATCAGCCCCAGCATTTT. This gives the protein CASSFGQPSNQPQHF. The V gene is TRBV27, the J gene TRBJ1-5; D possibly corresponds to TRBD1 (6 bases). Per germline, CDR1 MNHEY and CDR2 SMNVEV (reference sequence). The CDR3 length is 15 residues. The V end was cut by 3 bases, the J end by 0 bases, with 9 bases between.

The chain links TRBV7-6 to TRBJ1-4; D might be TRBD1 (5 bases). Germline values: CDR1 SGHVS, CDR2 FNYEAQ. Trimming took off 2 bases at V and 8 bases at J, with 12 bases between the two ends. The CDR3 covers 14 residues. CDR3 amino acids: CASSLQGREEKLFF. The CDR3 DNA follows: TGTGCCAGCAGCTTACAGGGAAGAGAGGAAAAACTGTTTTTT.

This chain connects TRBV19 to TRBJ2-3, with D possibly TRBD1 on 6 matching bases. This CDR3 spans 18 amino acids. Germline V gene data show CDR1 as LNHDA and CDR2 as SQIVND (reference sequence). Trimming removed 6 bases at V and 4 bases at J, with 26 bases between. This CDR3 reads CASSPDYAGTFEADTQYF. For the CDR3, the DNA is TGTGCCAGTAGCCCTGATTACGCCGGGACATTCGAGGCAGATACGCAGTATTTT. The full variable domain, in which reference TRBV19 and TRBJ2-3 provide the parts outside the CDR3, is DGGITQSPKYLFRKEGQNVTLSCEQNLNHDAMYWYRQDPGQGLRLIYYSQIVNDFQKGDIAEGYSVSREKKESFPLTVTSAQKNPTAFYLCASSPDYAGTFEADTQYFGPGTRLTVL.

CDR3 residues: CASSFLGANTEAFF. The DNA of the CDR3 is TGTGCCAGCAGCTTCCTTGGGGCAAACACTGAAGCTTTCTTT. The rearrangement joins TRBV25-1 to TRBJ1-1, with D tentatively TRBD1 (5 bases). This CDR3 is built from 14 residues. Germline V gene data show CDR1 as MGHDK and CDR2 as SYGVNS. V was cut by 6 bases and J by 2 bases, with 13 bases left in between.

Here the CDR3 reads CAISEEGWGPSYEQYF. The CDR3 DNA sequence: TGTGCCATCAGTGAGGAGGGGTGGGGGCCCTCCTACGAGCAGTACTTC. The chain combines TRBV10-3 with TRBJ2-7; tentatively, D is TRBD1 (6 bases). The CDR3 loop spans 16 amino acids. Germline assignment: CDR1 ENHRY and CDR2 SYGVKD. Trimming cost V 2 bases and J 0 bases, with 14 bases left between them.

This clone was detected a few times. V and J are TRBV28 and TRBJ1-6; unclear D gene. Germline CDR1 MDHEN, CDR2 SYDVKM. Trimming removed 7 bases from V and 1 base from J, with 5 bases in between. The CDR3 sequence is 13 residues long. The CDR3 DNA follows: TGTGCCAGCACAGGTTCCTATAATTCACCCCTCCACTTT. Translating gives CASTGSYNSPLHF. Full variable domain (outside the CDR3, taken from reference TRBV28 and TRBJ1-6): DVKVTQSSRYLVKRTGEKVFLECVQDMDHENMFWYRQDPGLGLRLIYFSYDVKMKEKGDIPEGYSVSREKKERFSLILESASTNQTSMYLCASTGSYNSPLHFGNGTRLTVT.

The V and J genes are TRBV2 and TRBJ1-2, with TRBD1 matching over 7 bases. J was trimmed by 4 bases and V by 6 bases; bases with no gene match: 5. The CDR3 loop spans 13 amino acids. Germline CDR1 SNHLY, CDR2 FYNNEI. This CDR3 is CASRETGAYGYTF. The DNA of the CDR3 is TGTGCCAGCAGAGAAACAGGGGCCTATGGCTACACCTTC.

This chain joins TRBV19 and TRBJ2-7; TRBD2 might be the D (6 bases). V gave up 3 bases and J gave up 7 bases, with 19 bases separating them. The CDR3 is made up of 15 amino acids. Germline V gene sequence: CDR1 LNHDA, CDR2 SQIVND (reference sequence). CDR3 in amino acids: CASSMDGATRGEQYF. The CDR3 DNA reads as TGTGCCAGTAGTATGGACGGGGCCACCCGGGGGGAGCAGTACTTC.

The chain uses TRBV18 and TRBJ1-6; D not certain. Trimming removed 6 bases at V and 7 bases at J, with 7 bases between. Germline CDR1 reads KGHSH; CDR2 reads LQKENI. CDR3 length: 12 residues. Written as DNA, the CDR3 is TGTGCCAGCTCCCCCCCGAATTCACCCCTCCACTTT. This sequence encodes CASSPPNSPLHF.

The chain couples TRBV7-2 to TRBJ2-5; 8 bases match TRBD1. Losses at the gene ends were 3 bases for V and 3 bases for J; bases not matched to a gene: 6. The CDR3 is 15 amino acids. CDR1 and CDR2 (germline): SGHTA, FQGNSA. The CDR3 region is CASSFYGQGEETQYF. The CDR3 nucleotides are TGTGCCAGCAGCTTCTACGGACAGGGAGAAGAGACCCAGTACTTC.

The chain carries TRBV9 and TRBJ2-3; a possible D gene is TRBD2 (5 bases). V lost 0 bases, J lost 0 bases, and 11 bases lay in between. Germline CDR1 is SGDLS and CDR2 is YYNGEE. This CDR3 has 16 residues. The CDR3 region is CASSVGTGSSTDTQYF. Written as DNA, the CDR3 is TGTGCCAGCAGCGTAGGGACTGGCTCTAGCACAGATACGCAGTATTTT.